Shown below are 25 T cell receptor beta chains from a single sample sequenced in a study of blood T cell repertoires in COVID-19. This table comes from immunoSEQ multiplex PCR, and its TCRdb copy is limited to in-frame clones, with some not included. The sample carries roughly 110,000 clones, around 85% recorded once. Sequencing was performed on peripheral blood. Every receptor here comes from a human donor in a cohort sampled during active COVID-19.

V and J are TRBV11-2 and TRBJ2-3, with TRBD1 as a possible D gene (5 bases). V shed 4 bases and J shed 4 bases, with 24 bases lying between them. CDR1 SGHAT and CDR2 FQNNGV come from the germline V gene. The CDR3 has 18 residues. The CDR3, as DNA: TGTGCCAGCAGCTCCCCTGAGACAGAAGCCCTTTTCCCAGATACGCAGTATTTT. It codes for CASSSPETEALFPDTQYF.

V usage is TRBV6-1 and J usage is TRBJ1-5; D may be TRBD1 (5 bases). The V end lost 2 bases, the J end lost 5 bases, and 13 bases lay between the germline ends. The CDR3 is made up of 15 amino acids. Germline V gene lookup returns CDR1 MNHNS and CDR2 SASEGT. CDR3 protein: CASSETGGRYQPQHF. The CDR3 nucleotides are TGTGCCAGCAGTGAAACCGGGGGTCGGTATCAGCCCCAGCATTTT.

CDR3 sequence: CAISEAGDYGYTF. In DNA, the CDR3 is TGTGCCATCAGTGAAGCAGGGGACTATGGCTACACCTTC. The chain uses TRBV10-3 and TRBJ1-2; tentatively, D is TRBD1 (6 bases). The CDR3 is made up of 13 amino acids. Trimming removed 3 bases at V and 3 bases at J, with 8 bases between. The germline V gene encodes CDR1 ENHRY and CDR2 SYGVKD.

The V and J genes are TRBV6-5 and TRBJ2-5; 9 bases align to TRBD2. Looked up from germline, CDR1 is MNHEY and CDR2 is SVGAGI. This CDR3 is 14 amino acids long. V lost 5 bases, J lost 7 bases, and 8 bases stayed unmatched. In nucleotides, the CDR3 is TGTGCCAGCAGTCAGGGACTAGCAAGAGCGACCCAGTACTTC. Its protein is CASSQGLARATQYF.

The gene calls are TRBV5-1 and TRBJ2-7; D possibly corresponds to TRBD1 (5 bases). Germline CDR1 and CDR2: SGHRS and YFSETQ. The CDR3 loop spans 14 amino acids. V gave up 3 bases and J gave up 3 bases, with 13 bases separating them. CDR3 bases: TGCGCCAGCAGCTCGCGGCTAGACAGCTACGAGCAGTACTTC. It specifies CASSSRLDSYEQYF.

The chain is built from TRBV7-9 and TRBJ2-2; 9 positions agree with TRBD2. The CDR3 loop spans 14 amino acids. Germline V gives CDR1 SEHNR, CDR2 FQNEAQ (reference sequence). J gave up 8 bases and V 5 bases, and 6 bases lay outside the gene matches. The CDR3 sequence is CASSMGLAAGELFF. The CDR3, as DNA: TGTGCCAGCAGCATGGGACTAGCTGCGGGGGAGCTGTTTTTT.

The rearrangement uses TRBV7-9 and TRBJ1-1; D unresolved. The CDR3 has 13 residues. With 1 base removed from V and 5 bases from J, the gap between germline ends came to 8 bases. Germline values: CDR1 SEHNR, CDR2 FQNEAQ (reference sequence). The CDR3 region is CASSLVTGTEAFF. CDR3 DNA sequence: TGTGCCAGCAGCTTAGTTACGGGAACTGAAGCTTTCTTT.

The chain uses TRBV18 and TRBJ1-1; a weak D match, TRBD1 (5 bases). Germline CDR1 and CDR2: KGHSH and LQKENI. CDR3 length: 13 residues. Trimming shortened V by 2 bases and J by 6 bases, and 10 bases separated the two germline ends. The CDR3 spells CASSPGTGAEAFF. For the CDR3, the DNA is TGTGCCAGCTCACCAGGGACGGGGGCTGAAGCTTTCTTT. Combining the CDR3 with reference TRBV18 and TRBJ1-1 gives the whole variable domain NAGVMQNPRHLVRRRGQEARLRCSPMKGHSHVYWYRQLPEEGLKFMVYLQKENIIDESGMPKERFSAEFPKEGPSILRIQQVVRGDSAAYFCASSPGTGAEAFFGQGTRLTVV.

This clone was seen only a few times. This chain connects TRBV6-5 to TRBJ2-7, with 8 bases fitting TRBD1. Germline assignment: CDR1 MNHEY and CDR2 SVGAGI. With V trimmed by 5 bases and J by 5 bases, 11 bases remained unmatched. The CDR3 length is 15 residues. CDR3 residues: CASSRIQGEGNEQYF. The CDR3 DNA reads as TGTGCCAGCAGTCGAATACAGGGGGAAGGGAACGAGCAGTACTTC.

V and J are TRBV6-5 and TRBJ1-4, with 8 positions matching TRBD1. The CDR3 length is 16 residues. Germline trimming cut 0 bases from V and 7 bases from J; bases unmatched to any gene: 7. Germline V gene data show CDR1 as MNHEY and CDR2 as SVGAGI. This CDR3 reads CASSYSRGQAGEKLFF. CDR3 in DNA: TGTGCCAGCAGTTACTCCAGGGGGCAAGCAGGTGAAAAACTGTTTTTT.

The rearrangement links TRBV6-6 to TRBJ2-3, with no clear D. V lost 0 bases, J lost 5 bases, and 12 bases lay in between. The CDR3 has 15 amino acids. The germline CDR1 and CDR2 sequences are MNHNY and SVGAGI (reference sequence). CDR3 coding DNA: TGTGCCAGCAGTTACTCGGGCCTCGTGCGAGATACGCAGTATTTT. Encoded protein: CASSYSGLVRDTQYF.

The CDR3 nucleotides are TGCGCCAGCAGCTCCCCCGGGGCCCAGTACTTC. Its protein product is CASSSPGAQYF. J is TRBJ2-5 and V is TRBV5-1; the D gene is possibly TRBD2 (5 bases). The germline V gene has CDR1 SGHRS and CDR2 YFSETQ. Trimming took 3 bases from V and 9 from J, leaving 9 bases between them. The CDR3 sequence is 11 residues long.

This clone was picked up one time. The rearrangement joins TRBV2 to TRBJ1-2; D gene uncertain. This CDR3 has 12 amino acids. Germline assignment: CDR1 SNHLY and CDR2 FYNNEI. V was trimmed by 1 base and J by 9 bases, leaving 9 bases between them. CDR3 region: CASSEDYGSYTF. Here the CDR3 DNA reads TGTGCCAGCAGTGAAGATTACGGGAGCTACACCTTC.

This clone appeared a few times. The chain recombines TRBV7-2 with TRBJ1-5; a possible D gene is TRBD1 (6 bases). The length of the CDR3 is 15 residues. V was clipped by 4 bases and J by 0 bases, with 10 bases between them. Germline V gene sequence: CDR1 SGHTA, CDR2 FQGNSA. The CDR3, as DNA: TGTGCCAGCAGCTCACAGGGATATAGCAATCAGCCCCAGCATTTT. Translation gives CASSSQGYSNQPQHF.

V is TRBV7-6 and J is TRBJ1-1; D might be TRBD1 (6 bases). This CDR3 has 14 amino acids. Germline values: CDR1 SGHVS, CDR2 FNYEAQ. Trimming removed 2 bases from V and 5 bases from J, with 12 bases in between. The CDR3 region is CASSLQGRGTEAFF. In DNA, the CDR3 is TGTGCCAGCAGCTTACAGGGAAGGGGGACTGAAGCTTTCTTT.

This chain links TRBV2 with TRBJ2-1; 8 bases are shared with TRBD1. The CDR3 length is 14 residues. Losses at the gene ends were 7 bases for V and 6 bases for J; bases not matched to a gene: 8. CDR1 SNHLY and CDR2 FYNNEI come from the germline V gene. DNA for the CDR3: TGTGCCAGCAAGTCAGGGGGCGCGGGCAATGAGCAGTTCTTC. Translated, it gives CASKSGGAGNEQFF.

The DNA for the CDR3 is TGTGCCAGCAGCTACGGGACAGTTAACTCTGGAAACACCATATATTTT. Its protein product is CASSYGTVNSGNTIYF. The V gene is TRBV7-2, the J gene TRBJ1-3; 7 bases are shared with TRBD1. Germline V CDR1 and CDR2: SGHTA, FQGNSA. The CDR3 sequence is 16 residues long. J gave up 0 bases and V 4 bases, and 6 bases lay outside the gene matches.

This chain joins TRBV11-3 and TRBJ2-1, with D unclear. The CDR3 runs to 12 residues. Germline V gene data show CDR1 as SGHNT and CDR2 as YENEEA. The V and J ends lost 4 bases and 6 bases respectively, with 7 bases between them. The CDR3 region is CASSYSFNEQFF. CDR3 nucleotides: TGTGCCAGCAGCTACTCTTTCAATGAGCAGTTCTTC.

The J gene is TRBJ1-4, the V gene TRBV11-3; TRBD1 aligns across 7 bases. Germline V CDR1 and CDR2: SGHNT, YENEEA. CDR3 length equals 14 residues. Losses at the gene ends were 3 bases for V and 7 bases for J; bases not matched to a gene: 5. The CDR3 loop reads CASSFRDRAEKLFF. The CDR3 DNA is TGTGCCAGCAGCTTCCGTGACAGGGCTGAAAAACTGTTTTTT.

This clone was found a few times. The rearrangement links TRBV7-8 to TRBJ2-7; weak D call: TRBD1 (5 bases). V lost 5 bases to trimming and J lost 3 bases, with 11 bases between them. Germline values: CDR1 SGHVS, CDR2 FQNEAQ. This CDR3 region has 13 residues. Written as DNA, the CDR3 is TGTGCCAGCAGCCGAAGGGGTGACTACGAGCAGTACTTC. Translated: CASSRRGDYEQYF.

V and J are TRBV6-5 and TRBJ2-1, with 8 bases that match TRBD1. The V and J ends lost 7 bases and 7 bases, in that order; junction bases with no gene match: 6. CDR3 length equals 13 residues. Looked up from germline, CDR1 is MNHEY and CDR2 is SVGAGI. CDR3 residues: CASNLNRGNEQFF. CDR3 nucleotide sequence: TGTGCCAGCAACCTTAACAGGGGGAATGAGCAGTTCTTC.

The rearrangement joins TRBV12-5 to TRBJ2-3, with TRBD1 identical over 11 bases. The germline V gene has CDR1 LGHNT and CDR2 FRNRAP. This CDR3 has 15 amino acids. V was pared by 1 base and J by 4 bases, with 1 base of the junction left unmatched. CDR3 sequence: CASGLGTGGADTQYF. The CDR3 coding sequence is TGTGCTAGTGGTTTGGGGACAGGGGGCGCAGATACGCAGTATTTT.

DNA of the CDR3: TGTGCCAGCATCCCGGGACAGTACAACTATGGCTACACCTTC. As protein: CASIPGQYNYGYTF. The chain recombines TRBV6-6 with TRBJ1-2; 7 positions match TRBD1. V gave up 7 bases and J gave up 2 bases; unmatched junction bases: 7. The V gene's germline CDR1 is MNHNY and CDR2 SVGAGI (reference sequence). This CDR3 has 14 amino acids.

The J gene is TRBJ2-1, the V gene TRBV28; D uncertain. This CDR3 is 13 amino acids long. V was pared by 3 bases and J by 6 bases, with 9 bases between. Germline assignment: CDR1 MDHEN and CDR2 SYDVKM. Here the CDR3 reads CASSFLPLNEQFF. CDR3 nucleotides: TGTGCCAGCAGTTTCCTACCCCTCAATGAGCAGTTCTTC.

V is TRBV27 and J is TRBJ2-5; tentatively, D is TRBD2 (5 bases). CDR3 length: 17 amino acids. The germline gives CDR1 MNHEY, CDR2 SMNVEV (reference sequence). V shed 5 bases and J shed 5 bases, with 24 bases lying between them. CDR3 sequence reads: CASSPLWVSGIRETQYF. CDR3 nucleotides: TGTGCCAGCAGTCCCTTATGGGTTTCGGGAATTCGGGAGACCCAGTACTTC.